This T cell receptor beta chain stems from a study of T cells after yellow fever vaccination. Study overall: Preparation used SMART-Seq v4 Ultra Low Input for the low-cell-number fractions.

Overall study results and limits: The study re-detected most primary-vaccination clones after the booster (96% CD4, around 89% CD8).

For this clonotype: Its specificity is unknown.

Germline CDR1 reads SGHRS; CDR2 reads YFSETQ. V lost 3 bases and J lost 2; bases outside the gene matches: 7. CDR3 length: 15 residues. Universal primer sites and UMIs were introduced during 5'RACE template-switching synthesis of TCR cDNA. TCRdb reprocessed the 5' RACE reads via MiXCR and lists one record per CDR3 protein. The sample shows 500,000 to 650,000 distinct CDR3 sequences, roughly 17% of them seen only once. The chain couples TRBV5-1 to TRBJ1-2; 7 bases agree with TRBD1. This sample comprised PBMCs, obtained around 5 days after the first yellow fever vaccination. The clonotype originates from a man aged 18 to 29 who received the YFV17D yellow fever vaccine. CDR3 amino acids: CASSSGQADNYGYTF. CDR3 nucleotide sequence: TGCGCCAGCAGCTCAGGACAGGCCGACAACTATGGCTACACCTTC.